Presented here are 29 T cell receptor beta chains from one specimen sequenced in a study of blood T cells in healthy people across ages. Primers used in a second PCR of about 6 to 11 cycles were a sample-barcoded 5' primer and a J-beta primer mix. Each CDR3 protein is one row after TCRdb ran MiXCR on the 5' RACE reads. The table shows 600,000 or so distinct CDR3 sequences, with approximately 30% occurring only once. Sequencing was performed on blood. These receptors were collected from a woman at least 80 years old in good health.

The chain couples TRBV25-1 to TRBJ1-2; D gene ambiguous. The germline V gene encodes CDR1 MGHDK and CDR2 SYGVNS. The CDR3 has 10 amino acids. Between the trimmed V and J ends, which lost 3 bases and 10 bases, there was a span of 6 bases. CDR3 nucleotides: TGTGCCAGCAGTGAGGGGTCCTACACCTTC. Translated, it gives CASSEGSYTF.

Note on this clonotype: A much larger clone lies a single base off, so this may be a read error. The chain joins TRBV5-1 to TRBJ2-1; possibly TRBD2 for D (5 bases). The CDR3 covers 16 residues. Looked up from germline, CDR1 is SGHRS and CDR2 is YFSETQ. Here the CDR3 reads CASSLEVRASYSEQFF. CDR3 bases: TGCGCCAGCAGCTTGGAAGTGAGGGCTTCCTACAGTGAGCAGTTCTTC.

On this clonotype: This may be a read error, as it is one base from a much larger clone. The CDR3 reads CRASLFGQKQFF. The CDR3 DNA is TGCAGGGCTAGCTTGTTTGGACAAAAGCAGTTCTTC. The rearrangement uses TRBV20-1 and TRBJ2-1; D is perhaps TRBD1 or TRBD2 (5 bases each). Germline V gives CDR1 DFQATT, CDR2 SNEGSKA (reference sequence). This CDR3 spans 12 amino acids.

The chain has TRBV5-5 and TRBJ1-4, with TRBD1 matching 7 bases. CDR1 and CDR2 (germline): SGHKS, YYEKEE (reference sequence). Germline trimming cut 4 bases from V and 0 bases from J; bases unmatched to any gene: 3. The length of the CDR3 is 15 residues. CDR3 region: CASSNDRATNEKLFF. The CDR3 nucleotides are TGTGCCAGCAGCAATGACAGGGCAACTAATGAAAAACTGTTTTTT. Together with reference TRBV5-5 and TRBJ1-4, the CDR3 gives the full variable domain: DAGVTQSPTHLIKTRGQQVTLRCSPISGHKSVSWYQQVLGQGPQFIFQYYEKEERGRGNFPDRFSARQFPNYSSELNVNALLLGDSALYLCASSNDRATNEKLFFGSGTQLSVL.

Written as DNA, the CDR3 is TGTGCCAGCAACCCCGGTTACCAAACCCTCCACTTT. It yields the protein CASNPGYQTLHF. The V and J genes are TRBV6-2 or TRBV6-3 and TRBJ1-6; no firm D call. The V gene's germline CDR1 is MNHEY and CDR2 SVGEGT. V lost 7 bases and J 14 bases, leaving 15 bases between the germline ends. The CDR3 runs to 12 residues.

The DNA for the CDR3 is TGTGCCAGCAGTTACGGGAGCCACACTGAGCAGTTCTTC. It codes for CASSYGSHTEQFF. This chain connects TRBV6-5 to TRBJ2-1; D is perhaps TRBD2 (5 bases). CDR1 and CDR2 (germline): MNHEY, SVGAGI. CDR3 length equals 13 residues. Deletions cut 2 bases from V and 9 bases from J, with 11 bases between.

This clonotype was detected many times. This rearrangement joins TRBV20-1 to TRBJ2-1; 8 nucleotides align to TRBD1. The CDR3 is 15 amino acids. The V gene end was trimmed by 5 bases and the J gene end by 2 bases; junction bases not matched to a gene: 8. Germline loops: CDR1 DFQATT, CDR2 SNEGSKA (reference sequence). The CDR3 sequence: CSAPDDRGAYNEQFF. CDR3 sequence (DNA): TGCAGTGCTCCCGACGACAGGGGAGCCTACAATGAGCAGTTCTTC.

For this clonotype: One base away lies a much larger clone, so this may be a sequencing read error. The chain is built from TRBV9 and TRBJ2-5, with D possibly being TRBD2 (6 bases). The CDR3 runs 14 residues. Germline values: CDR1 SGDLS, CDR2 YYNGEE. Trimming removed 6 bases from V and 11 bases from J, with 23 bases in between. In DNA form, the CDR3 reads TGTGCCAGCAAACCCGGGACTGAATACAGTGAGCAGTACTTC. It yields the protein CASKPGTEYSEQYF.

This clonotype was picked up many times. The genes are TRBV20-1 and TRBJ2-5; TRBD1 or TRBD2 may be the D gene (5 bases each). CDR1 DFQATT and CDR2 SNEGSKA come from the germline V gene (reference sequence). Trimming removed 0 bases from V and 4 bases from J, with 18 bases in between. The CDR3 totals 16 residues. CDR3: CSARDRRPGTPETQYF. The CDR3 coding sequence is TGCAGTGCTAGAGATCGTCGGCCCGGGACCCCAGAGACCCAGTACTTC.

This clonotype was recorded a few times. This may come from a read error, since a much larger clone is one base off. The chain couples TRBV15 to TRBJ2-1; a weak D match, TRBD2 (5 bases). The CDR3 sequence is 15 residues long. Germline CDR1 reads LNHNV; CDR2 reads YYDKDF (reference sequence). V lost 4 bases and J lost 13, with 23 bases in between. The CDR3 nucleotides read TGTGCCACCAGCAAGCCGGTCGACCGGGGAGAGACCCAGTTCTTC. Encoded protein: CATSKPVDRGETQFF.

This clonotype was observed a few times. V and J are TRBV7-6 and TRBJ1-5; D uncertain. This CDR3 spans 15 amino acids. Trimming removed 1 base from V and 3 bases from J, with 10 bases in between. CDR1 is SGHVS, CDR2 FNYEAQ, per germline. In DNA form, the CDR3 reads TGTGCCAGCAGCTTAGAGGAGGGTTTCAATCAGCCCCAGCATTTT. This translates into CASSLEEGFNQPQHF.

This clonotype was recorded many times. V usage is TRBV20-1 and J usage is TRBJ2-1; 8 bases match TRBD1. Trimming cost V 0 bases and J 7 bases; bases outside gene matches: 5. Germline V CDR1 and CDR2: DFQATT, SNEGSKA (reference sequence). The CDR3 sequence is 14 residues long. CDR3 bases: TGCAGTGCTAGAGATTGGACAGGGCAGAATGAGCAGTTCTTC. Its translation: CSARDWTGQNEQFF.

This rearrangement joins TRBV4-2 to TRBJ1-1; no firm D call. Germline-derived CDR1 and CDR2 are LGHNA and YNFKEQ. The CDR3 has 13 amino acids. Trimming removed 1 base at V and 10 bases at J, with 13 bases between. The CDR3 DNA is TGTGCCAGCAGCCAAGTGGGCGGTACTAGAGCTTTCTTT. This codes for CASSQVGGTRAFF.

The V and J genes are TRBV5-1 and TRBJ2-3; 10 bases are a match to TRBD1. Per the germline V gene, CDR1 is SGHRS and CDR2 is YFSETQ. Unmatched junction bases numbered 4, after V lost 0 bases and J lost 3 bases. The CDR3 contains 16 residues. CDR3 nucleotides: TGCGCCAGCAGCTTGGAAAGGGGACAGGGGACAGATACGCAGTATTTT. This translates into CASSLERGQGTDTQYF.

This clonotype was found many times. V gene TRBV7-2 combines with J gene TRBJ2-7; D is undetermined. Germline V gene lookup returns CDR1 SGHTA and CDR2 FQGNSA. This CDR3 has 11 amino acids. Trimming pared 6 bases from V and 7 bases from J, leaving 10 bases between. CDR3 amino acids: CASSSYGEQYF. CDR3 DNA sequence: TGTGCCAGCAGTTCTTACGGAGAGCAGTACTTC.

This clonotype was found many times. The chain employs TRBV24-1 and TRBJ2-1, with 9 bases lining up with TRBD1. Per the germline V gene, CDR1 is KGHDR and CDR2 is SFDVKD. The V gene end was trimmed by 4 bases and the J gene end by 7 bases; junction bases not matched to a gene: 4. This CDR3 is 14 amino acids long. In DNA, the CDR3 is TGTGCCACCAGTGACACCGGGACAGGGAATGAGCAGTTCTTC. The encoded protein is CATSDTGTGNEQFF.

In this sample, this clonotype turned up many times. The chain recombines TRBV5-1 with TRBJ2-1; D assignment may be TRBD1 or TRBD2 (5 bases each). Trimming took off 0 bases at V and 6 bases at J, with 16 bases between the two ends. CDR3 size: 16 residues. The germline gives CDR1 SGHRS, CDR2 YFSETQ. CDR3 sequence: CASSLAVGLGGNEQFF. CDR3 coding DNA: TGCGCCAGCAGCTTGGCCGTCGGGCTTGGGGGCAATGAGCAGTTCTTC. Full variable domain (outside the CDR3, taken from reference TRBV5-1 and TRBJ2-1): KAGVTQTPRYLIKTRGQQVTLSCSPISGHRSVSWYQQTPGQGLQFLFEYFSETQRNKGNFPGRFSGRQFSNSRSEMNVSTLELGDSALYLCASSLAVGLGGNEQFFGPGTRLTVL.

This clonotype was counted many times. This chain joins TRBV6-2 or TRBV6-3 and TRBJ2-3; 14 nucleotides line up with TRBD2. The J segment lost 6 bases and the V segment lost 4 bases, leaving 12 bases of the junction unmatched. Germline V CDR1 and CDR2: MNHEY, SVGEGT. The CDR3 is 18 residues long. DNA of the CDR3: TGTGCCAGCAGTTCCCGGTGGACTAGCGGGGGGTACGGGGATACGCAGTATTTT. This translates into CASSSRWTSGGYGDTQYF.

There are a few counts of this clonotype. This sequence joins TRBV18 and TRBJ1-1; tentative D call: TRBD1 (6 bases). Germline CDR1 reads KGHSH; CDR2 reads LQKENI. This CDR3 is built from 16 residues. V shed 0 bases and J shed 1 base, with 12 bases lying between them. The CDR3 loop reads CASSPPAGAENTEAFF. CDR3 in DNA: TGTGCCAGCTCACCACCGGCGGGGGCTGAGAACACTGAAGCTTTCTTT.

CDR3 DNA: TGTGCCAGCAGTCTGACTAGCGGGCACAATGAGCAGTTCTTC. It specifies CASSLTSGHNEQFF. V and J are TRBV7-9 and TRBJ2-1, with 10 bases identical to TRBD2. This CDR3 has 14 residues. CDR1 and CDR2 (germline): SEHNR, FQNEAQ (reference sequence). J was trimmed by 5 bases and V by 6 bases; bases with no gene match: 4.

This clonotype came up many times. This chain uses TRBV7-2 with TRBJ1-5, with TRBD1 matching over 9 bases. J lost 9 bases, V lost 4 bases, and 7 bases had no gene match. The CDR3 consists of 14 residues. Germline CDR1 is SGHTA and CDR2 is FQGNSA. The CDR3 region has the DNA TGTGCCAGCAGCTCCTACAGGGGGCCGATGCCCCAGCATTTT. Residues: CASSSYRGPMPQHF.

This clonotype showed up many times. The genes are TRBV7-2 and TRBJ1-6; possibly TRBD1 for D (6 bases). The germline V and J ends were trimmed by 2 bases and 9 bases, with 14 bases remaining between them. The CDR3 totals 15 residues. In germline, CDR1 is SGHTA, CDR2 FQGNSA. CDR3 residues: CASSLRRGTSSPLHF. The CDR3 DNA reads TGTGCCAGCAGCTTAAGGAGGGGGACTAGTTCACCCCTCCACTTT. The whole variable domain, filled in from reference TRBV7-2 and TRBJ1-6, reads GAGVSQSPSNKVTEKGKDVELRCDPISGHTALYWYRQSLGQGLEFLIYFQGNSAPDKSGLPSDRFSAERTGGSVSTLTIQRTQQEDSAVYLCASSLRRGTSSPLHFGNGTRLTVT.

This clonotype has just a few counts. The CDR3 nucleotides read TGTGCCAGCAACCGGGACAGGCATGAGACCCAGTACTTC. Amino acids: CASNRDRHETQYF. This chain links TRBV2 with TRBJ2-5; 8 nucleotides align to TRBD1. The trim removed 7 bases at V and 5 bases at J, leaving 6 bases unmatched. Germline CDR1 SNHLY, CDR2 FYNNEI. The CDR3 spans 13 residues.

As regards this clonotype: A read error may be the cause here, since a much bigger clone is one base away. This sequence joins TRBV6-2 or TRBV6-3 and TRBJ2-7, with TRBD2 as a possible D gene (6 bases). Germline loops: CDR1 MNHEY, CDR2 SVGEGT. The CDR3 has 14 residues. Between the trimmed V and J ends, which lost 5 bases and 7 bases, there was a span of 18 bases. The DNA for the CDR3 is TGTGCCAGCAGTGGAATCCTTAGCGGCAATGAGCAGTACTTC. This translates into CASSGILSGNEQYF.

This clonotype was seen a few times. A read error is possible here, since a much larger clone lies one base away. CDR3 sequence reads: CSASSNIGSYNEQYF. Written as DNA, the CDR3 is TGCAGTGCTAGTAGTAACATCGGCTCCTACAATGAGCAGTACTTC. The V call is TRBV20-1, the J call TRBJ2-1; D unresolved. The assigned J gene may be wrong: the sequence end matches TRBJ2-7 better. The CDR3 sequence is 15 residues long. CDR1 and CDR2 (germline): DFQATT, SNEGSKA (reference sequence).

The chain employs TRBV30 and TRBJ1-1; the match to TRBD1 covers 9 bases. J gave up 1 base and V 6 bases, and 3 bases lay outside the gene matches. The length of the CDR3 is 13 residues. CDR1 and CDR2 (germline): GTSNPN, SVGIG (reference sequence). This CDR3 reads CACKGQGNTEAFF. The CDR3 nucleotides read TGTGCCTGTAAGGGACAGGGGAACACTGAAGCTTTCTTT.

This clonotype was seen many times. The CDR3 protein is CASSLGLGGPGVSTEAFF. CDR3 bases: TGTGCCAGCAGCTTGGGCCTCGGGGGCCCGGGCGTTAGCACTGAAGCTTTCTTT. This sequence joins TRBV5-6 and TRBJ1-1; TRBD1 might be the D (6 bases). V lost 0 bases and J 4 bases, leaving 22 bases between the germline ends. The CDR3 runs to 18 residues. Germline V CDR1 and CDR2: SGHDT, YYEEEE. Using reference TRBV5-6 and TRBJ1-1 for the parts outside the CDR3, the full variable domain is DAGVTQSPTHLIKTRGQQVTLRCSPKSGHDTVSWYQQALGQGPQFIFQYYEEEERQRGNFPDRFSGHQFPNYSSELNVNALLLGDSALYLCASSLGLGGPGVSTEAFFGQGTRLTVV.

This clonotype has at least ten counts. The chain employs TRBV5-1 and TRBJ2-3, with 7 bases matching TRBD1. Germline V gives CDR1 SGHRS, CDR2 YFSETQ. V was pared by 0 bases and J by 3 bases, with 4 bases of the junction left unmatched. The CDR3 is 15 residues long. As DNA, the CDR3 is TGCGCCAGCAGCTTGGCAGACAGGGCTACAGATACGCAGTATTTT. Translated: CASSLADRATDTQYF.

This clonotype has only a few counts. V usage is TRBV15 and J usage is TRBJ1-6, with no clear D. Germline V gene sequence: CDR1 LNHNV, CDR2 YYDKDF (reference sequence). This CDR3 comprises 14 residues. The V and J ends lost 0 bases and 8 bases respectively, with 8 bases between them. The CDR3 DNA reads TGTGCCACCAGCAGAGAACGCGGAGATTCACCCCTCCACTTT. This gives the protein CATSRERGDSPLHF.